One sample yielded the 4 T cell receptor beta chains listed below, sequenced in a study of cytotoxic CD8 clonotypes in ibrutinib-treated CLL. Generated by immunoSEQ multiplex PCR, the TCRdb table keeps only in-frame clones and is missing some. This sample has 150,000 or so clones, with about 75% found just once. The source was PBMCs, collected after 24 months of ibrutinib treatment. These receptors were collected from a human donor with chronic lymphocytic leukemia.

In DNA, the CDR3 is TGTGCCAGCTCACCACCCGGGACAGGGGGCCGGACCCAGTACTTC. This encodes CASSPPGTGGRTQYF. The chain uses TRBV18 and TRBJ2-5; 12 bases map to TRBD1. Per the germline V gene, CDR1 is KGHSH and CDR2 is LQKENI. The CDR3 is made up of 15 amino acids. J gave up 7 bases and V 0 bases, and 3 bases lay outside the gene matches.

This chain connects TRBV2 to TRBJ2-3; 10 positions agree with TRBD2. Germline V gene lookup returns CDR1 SNHLY and CDR2 FYNNEI. V was clipped by 4 bases and J by 6 bases; unmatched bases: 7. The CDR3 covers 15 residues. CDR3 sequence: CASSGVAGGWDTQYF. As DNA, the CDR3 is TGTGCCAGCAGTGGGGTAGCGGGGGGATGGGATACGCAGTATTTT.

The V and J genes are TRBV6-5 and TRBJ1-2, with D unresolved. CDR3 length: 12 amino acids. V was shortened by 4 bases and J by 8 bases, with 11 bases between the two germline ends. In germline, CDR1 is MNHEY, CDR2 SVGAGI. In DNA, the CDR3 is TGTGCCAGCAGTTCCACAGTCACAGGCTACACCTTC. Translated: CASSSTVTGYTF.

The chain carries TRBV20-1 and TRBJ2-3; the D is unclear. The CDR3 runs to 10 residues. With 4 bases removed from V and 2 bases from J, the gap between germline ends came to 1 base. Germline CDR1 DFQATT, CDR2 SNEGSKA (reference sequence). CDR3 sequence reads: CSATTDTQYF. CDR3 coding DNA: TGCAGTGCTACCACAGATACGCAGTATTTT.